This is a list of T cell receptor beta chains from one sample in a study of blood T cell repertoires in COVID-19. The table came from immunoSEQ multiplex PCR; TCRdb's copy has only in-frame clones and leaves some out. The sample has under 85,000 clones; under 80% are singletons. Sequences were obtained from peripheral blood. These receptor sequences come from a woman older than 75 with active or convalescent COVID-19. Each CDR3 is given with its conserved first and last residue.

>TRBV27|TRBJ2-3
CASSSRYPTSGGYTDTQYF
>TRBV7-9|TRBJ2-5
CASSLHLGDFGETQYF
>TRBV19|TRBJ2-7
CASSIRDRGYEQYF
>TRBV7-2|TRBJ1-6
CASSLAADDNSPLHF
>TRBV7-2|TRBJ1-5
CASSLDPGNQPQHF
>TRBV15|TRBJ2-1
CATTRAERGSGEQFF
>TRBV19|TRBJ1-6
CASSMRDREGSPLHF
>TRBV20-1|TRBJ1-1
CSASELPQGAFF
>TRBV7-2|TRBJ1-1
CASSRVMNTEAFF
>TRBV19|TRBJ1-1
CASSIEEGSGLATEAFF
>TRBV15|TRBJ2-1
CATSTARDNEQFF
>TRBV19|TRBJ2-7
CASSMAQGAGHEQYF
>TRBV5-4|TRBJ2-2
CASSPPGGRAGELFF
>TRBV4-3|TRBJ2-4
CASSQDSGLAKNIQYF
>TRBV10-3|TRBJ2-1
CAISDRLAGVNEQFF
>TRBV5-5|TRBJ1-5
CASSGSRQGNQPQHF
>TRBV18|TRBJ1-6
CASSGSGENSPLHF
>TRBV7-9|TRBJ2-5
CASSLGTGQETQYF
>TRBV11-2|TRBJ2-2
CASFPGQGASTGELFF
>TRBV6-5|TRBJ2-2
CASSYGGQGNTGELFF
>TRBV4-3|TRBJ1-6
CASSQGRGRVGSPLHF
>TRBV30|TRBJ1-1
CAWSPRGRGLKAFF
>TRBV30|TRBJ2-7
CAWSGGALRYYEQYF
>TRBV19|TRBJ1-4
CASSSRQGWLFF
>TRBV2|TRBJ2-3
CASSDHSAGGADTQYF
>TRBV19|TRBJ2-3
CASSINELAGGGDTQYF
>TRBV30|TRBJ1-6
CAWSGRTRLGSPLHF
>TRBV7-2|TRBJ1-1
CASRIPGQMNTEAFF
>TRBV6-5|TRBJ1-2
CASSFPGGYGYTF
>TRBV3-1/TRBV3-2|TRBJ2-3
CASSQDLAGGHKDTQYF
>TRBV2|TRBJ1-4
CASSETGGLREKLFF
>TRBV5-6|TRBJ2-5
CASSVGQIQETQYF
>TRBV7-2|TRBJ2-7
CASSLFGRADEQYF
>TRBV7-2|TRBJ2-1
CASSHLAGGRDEQFF
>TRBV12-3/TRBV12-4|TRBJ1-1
CASSPGLNTEAFF
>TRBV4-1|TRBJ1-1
CASSQGQGPTEAFF
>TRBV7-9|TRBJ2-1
CASPSGGGLAGDSYNEQFF
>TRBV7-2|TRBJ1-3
CASSYRTGNSGNTIYF
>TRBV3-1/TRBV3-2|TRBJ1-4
CASSPGQGWVNEKLFF
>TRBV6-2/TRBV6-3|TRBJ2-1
CASSSRDSYNEQFF
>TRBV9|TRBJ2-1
CASSTRDYPYNEQFF
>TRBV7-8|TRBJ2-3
CASSLRTETTDTQYF
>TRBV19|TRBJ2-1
CASSPPGQNNEQFF
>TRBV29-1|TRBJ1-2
CSVEDLSRRSGYTF
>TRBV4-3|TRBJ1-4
CASSQGVYGDEKLFF
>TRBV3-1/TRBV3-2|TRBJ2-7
CASSQGEQGVEQYF
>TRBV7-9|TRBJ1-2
CASSSLRTGIGYTF
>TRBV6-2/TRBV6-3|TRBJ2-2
CASSYGGTGSNTGELFF
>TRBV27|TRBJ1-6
CASSLSESRGSPLHF
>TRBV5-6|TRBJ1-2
CASSLPGVSMGYTF
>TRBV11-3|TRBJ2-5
CASSLVAGEFETQYF
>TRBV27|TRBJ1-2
CASSLSRLGDGYTF
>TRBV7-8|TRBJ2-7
CASSLSELTAGVYF
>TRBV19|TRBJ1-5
CASTPLFGGTQPQHF
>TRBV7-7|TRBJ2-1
CASSSTRDSTYNEQFF
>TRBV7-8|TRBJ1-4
CASSPGRGDEKLFF
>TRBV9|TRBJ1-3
CASSPGHLRNTIYF
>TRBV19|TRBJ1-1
CASNQGVVNTEAFF
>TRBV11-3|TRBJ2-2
CASSQGLAGGTGELFF